Included here is one TCR beta chain sequence, with context. Its specificity is unknown. These data belong to a study of T cell repertoires in cytomegalovirus infection. Study information: CMV infection plus the matching HLA type was flagged by public TCR beta signatures.

TCRdb reprocessed the reads via MiXCR and lists one record per CDR3 protein. The table lists 310,000 or so distinct CDR3 sequences, roughly 25% of them singletons. Germline V gene lookup returns CDR1 SQVTM and CDR2 ANQGSEA. Deletions cut 6 bases from V and 0 bases from J, with 14 bases between. CDR3 length: 14 residues. The sample consisted of cultured PBMCs, taken from culture after CMV antigen stimulation. The receptor comes from a human donor in good health (CMV status not recorded). Some clones in this sample may be carry-over from other donors' samples. This rearrangement joins TRBV29-1 to TRBJ1-1, with a weak D call TRBD1 (6 bases). CDR3 sequence reads: CSVHRTAMNTEAFF. CDR3 nucleotide sequence: TGCAGCGTGCATAGGACAGCCATGAACACTGAAGCTTTCTTT.